A selection of T cell receptor beta chains follows, all from one sample in a study of blood T cell repertoires in COVID-19. Method: immunoSEQ multiplex PCR; TCRdb's copy keeps in-frame clones and lacks some. In the table there are 55,000 to 65,000 clones, around 75% of which are singletons. Sequencing was carried out using peripheral blood. These TCRs come from a human donor in a cohort sampled during active COVID-19. The CDR3 runs from the conserved cysteine through the conserved F or W. D genes are given only for firm matches. A row's size may be missing; if present it is once, few, many or a size class.

v_call	j_call	cdr3_length	d_call	clone_size	cdr3_nt	cdr3_aa
TRBV7-9	TRBJ1-2	14	NA	NA	TGTGCCAGCAGCTTGGACTCCGGACCGCGAAGCTACACCTTC	CASSLDSGPRSYTF
TRBV29-1	TRBJ2-1	13	NA	NA	TGCAGCGTTACAGGTCCCTCCTACAATGAGCAGTTCTTC	CSVTGPSYNEQFF
TRBV5-4	TRBJ1-6	13	NA	NA	TGTGCCAGCAGCTTGGGAGATAATTCACCCCTCCACTTT	CASSLGDNSPLHF
TRBV6-5	TRBJ1-2	14	NA	NA	TGTGCCAGCAGTCCCGTGGGACTTCAATTCGGCTACACCTTC	CASSPVGLQFGYTF
TRBV12-3/TRBV12-4	TRBJ2-7	13	NA	NA	TGTGCCAGCAGTTTAGGTCCGTCCTACGAGCAGTACTTC	CASSLGPSYEQYF
TRBV9	TRBJ2-7	13	NA	NA	TGTGCCAGCAGCTCCGGACTGCTGATGGAGCAGTACTTC	CASSSGLLMEQYF
TRBV11-3	TRBJ2-1	14	NA	NA	TGTGCCAGCAGCTTAGACCTAATCTACAATGAGCAGTTCTTC	CASSLDLIYNEQFF
TRBV18	TRBJ2-5	16	TRBD2	NA	TGTGCCAGCTCACAAGTGACTAGCGGGATTGAAGAGACCCAGTACTTC	CASSQVTSGIEETQYF
TRBV5-1	TRBJ2-3	16	NA	few	TGCGCCAGCAGCGCCGGGGTTCGTGGAAGCACAGATACGCAGTATTTT	CASSAGVRGSTDTQYF
TRBV5-8	TRBJ1-1	15	NA	few	TGTGCCAGCAGCTTTGGGCAGGTTATGAACACTGAAGCTTTCTTT	CASSFGQVMNTEAFF
TRBV2	TRBJ1-5	13	NA	NA	TGTGCCAGCAGGGGACTCCCGGATCAGCCCCAGCATTTT	CASRGLPDQPQHF
TRBV6-4	TRBJ2-3	14	TRBD2	once	TGTGCCAGCAGTCTCGGGGGGTCGAGCGATACGCAGTATTTT	CASSLGGSSDTQYF
TRBV5-6	TRBJ2-3	15	NA	NA	TGTGCCAGCAGCCCGAGCCCCAAGAGCACAGATACGCAGTATTTT	CASSPSPKSTDTQYF
TRBV7-2	TRBJ2-7	13	TRBD1	NA	TGTGCCAGCAGCTCGCTACAGGGGACCGAGCAGTACTTC	CASSSLQGTEQYF
TRBV7-9	TRBJ2-1	15	NA	NA	TGTGCCAGCACATTCTCCCGCGGGGGCAGGGCTGAGCAGTTCTTC	CASTFSRGGRAEQFF
TRBV9	TRBJ1-1	11	NA	few	TGTGCCAGCAGCGCAGGGTCCGCTACTTTCTTT	CASSAGSATFF
TRBV9	TRBJ1-4	15	TRBD1	NA	TGTGCCAGCAGCGTAGGTGACAGGGGTGGCGAAAAACTGTTTTTT	CASSVGDRGGEKLFF
TRBV5-4	TRBJ2-1	14	NA	few	TGTGCCAGCAGCTTGGATCTGGGGCACAATGAGCAGTTCTTC	CASSLDLGHNEQFF
TRBV28	TRBJ1-5	15	NA	NA	TGTGCCAGCAGTTTATCCGCAGGGGCGAATCAGCCCCAGCATTTT	CASSLSAGANQPQHF
TRBV5-5	TRBJ1-5	16	NA	few	TGTGCCAGCAGCTTGGCGGTATTGAGCGGGAATCAGCCCCAGCATTTT	CASSLAVLSGNQPQHF
TRBV19	TRBJ2-3	16	TRBD1	NA	TGTGCCAGTAGCGTTCCGGGACAGGGGGCCCAAGATACGCAGTATTTT	CASSVPGQGAQDTQYF
TRBV3-1/TRBV3-2	TRBJ2-2	14	NA	NA	TGTGCCAGCAGCCAAGTCCCCTTTACCGGGGAGCTGTTTTTT	CASSQVPFTGELFF
TRBV5-8	TRBJ1-1	15	TRBD1	NA	TGTGCCAGCAGCTTTTACAGGGGGCTGTACACTGAAGCTTTCTTT	CASSFYRGLYTEAFF
TRBV2	TRBJ1-1	17	NA	NA	TGTGCCAGCAGTGAATCCCAAAGGAGGGCCGAGAACACTGAAGCTTTCTTT	CASSESQRRAENTEAFF
TRBV19	TRBJ1-5	14	NA	NA	TGTGCCAGTAGTTGGGGCCGGAGCAATCAGCCCCAGCATTTT	CASSWGRSNQPQHF
TRBV28	TRBJ2-7	15	NA	NA	TGTGCCACTACCCCGGTCGGTCGAATGGCCTACGAGCAGTACTTC	CATTPVGRMAYEQYF
TRBV9	TRBJ2-2	16	NA	NA	TGTGCCAGCAGCGTAGAAATAGGGGTACAGACCGGGGAGCTGTTTTTT	CASSVEIGVQTGELFF
TRBV29-1	TRBJ1-1	14	NA	NA	TGCAGCGTCCTCCGGGAGGGCCTTAACACTGAAGCTTTCTTT	CSVLREGLNTEAFF
TRBV7-2	TRBJ1-6	15	NA	NA	TGTGCCAGCAGCCCGTACAGGCAAATTAATTCACCCCTCCACTTT	CASSPYRQINSPLHF
TRBV7-2	TRBJ2-7	15	NA	few	TGTGCCAGCAGCTTAGTCGCTACTGTCTCCTACGAGCAGTACTTC	CASSLVATVSYEQYF
TRBV12-3/TRBV12-4	TRBJ2-3	12	TRBD2	few	TGTGCCAGCAGTTGGGGGACTAGTACGCAGTATTTT	CASSWGTSTQYF
TRBV5-6	TRBJ1-2	18	TRBD1	medium-sized	TGTGCCAGCAGCTTACGCAAATTACAGGGGTTGATTAACTATGGCTACACCTTC	CASSLRKLQGLINYGYTF
TRBV28	TRBJ1-2	15	TRBD1	NA	TGTGCCAGCAGGTACAGGGACAGGGACTCGTATGGCTACACCTTC	CASRYRDRDSYGYTF
TRBV18	TRBJ1-1	15	NA	NA	TGTGCCAGCTCACCACGGTCGGGGGTGGACACTGAAGCTTTCTTT	CASSPRSGVDTEAFF
TRBV10-3	TRBJ2-5	14	TRBD2	NA	TGTGCCATCAGAGGGCAGGGAGGGAAGGAGACCCAGTACTTC	CAIRGQGGKETQYF
TRBV7-3	TRBJ2-3	14	NA	NA	TGTGCCAGCAGCTTTGACAGATACACAGATACGCAGTATTTT	CASSFDRYTDTQYF
TRBV7-2	TRBJ2-3	18	NA	NA	TGTGCCAGCAGCTCAGAACATTTGGCTGTACCTAGCACAGATACGCAGTATTTT	CASSSEHLAVPSTDTQYF
TRBV5-1	TRBJ2-7	15	NA	NA	TGCGCCAGCAGCGTCAGCGGGACAAGCTCCTACGAGCAGTACTTC	CASSVSGTSSYEQYF
TRBV6-5	TRBJ1-1	14	NA	NA	TGTGCCAGCAGCCAGGACTTTAGGGGGACTGAAGCTTTCTTT	CASSQDFRGTEAFF
TRBV5-1	TRBJ2-1	16	NA	few	TGCGCCAGCAGTAAGCAGGGGACGAGCTCCTACAATGAGCAGTTCTTC	CASSKQGTSSYNEQFF
TRBV7-2	TRBJ2-1	15	NA	few	TGTGCCAGCAGCTCCCAGACCGGGAGCGAGTATGAGCAGTTCTTC	CASSSQTGSEYEQFF
TRBV10-3	TRBJ1-3	15	NA	NA	TGTGCCATCAGCCCCGGGGGGGCCCTGGGAAACACCATATATTTT	CAISPGGALGNTIYF
TRBV11-1	TRBJ2-1	14	NA	NA	TGTGCCAGCAGCTCGGCGCCCGAGCGCGGTGAGCAGTTCTTC	CASSSAPERGEQFF
TRBV14	TRBJ2-7	14	TRBD1	NA	TGTGCCAGCAGCCTAGGGACAGGAGTAACCGAGCAGTACTTC	CASSLGTGVTEQYF
TRBV10-3	TRBJ2-1	15	TRBD1	NA	TGTGCCATCAGGAAAGGACAGGGGGTCGACAATGAGCAGTTCTTC	CAIRKGQGVDNEQFF
TRBV3-1/TRBV3-2	TRBJ2-5	15	TRBD2	NA	TGTGCCACCGGTAGTCTAGCGGGAGGGCCAGAGACCCAGTACTTC	CATGSLAGGPETQYF
TRBV9	TRBJ2-1	15	TRBD2	NA	TGTGCCAGCAGTCTGGGGGAGGGTTACTACAATGAGCAGTTCTTC	CASSLGEGYYNEQFF